This entry features one TCR beta chain sequence. The antigen this receptor binds is unknown. No much larger clone exists at a distance of one base, and base qualities are not known. A distance of 10 bases separates the germline ends of V and J, which lose 0 bases and 7 bases respectively. The CDR3 covers 13 residues, taking in both the cysteine and the phenylalanine. Just CDR3 DNA is preserved here, 39 bases in frame from base 1. CDR1 and CDR2 (KGHSH, LQKENI) derive from the germline V gene. The CDR3 regions of human TCRbeta chains were analyzed by immunosequencing. Regarding the original processing steps: TCRs in the repertoires were compared against a reference library of SARS-CoV-2-specific TCRs that had been generated with the MIRA antigen-specificity platform. Breadth was defined as the fraction of unique TCRs that were SARS-CoV-2-associated, and depth was defined as the fraction of total T cells that were SARS-CoV-2-associated. Using the MIRA data, each spike-specific TCR was assigned both to the spike region to which the TCR was reactive and to a CD4 or CD8 class. Log10-transformed breadth and depth values were compared by one-way ANOVA with Sidak's multiple comparisons tests. This is the immuneACCESS table as TCRdb keeps it, with only in-frame sequences that have V and J called. A part of the clones is gone; compared with another copy, unresolved V genes explain less than half, and the rest is unexplained. V, J and clone size are those of that table, while D and trimming were read from the DNA. For this sample the table gives about 92,000 clones, of which roughly 90% were detected only once. The ten largest clones add up to under 30% of the sample.

Sample time point, as interpreted from the label and publication: baseline before first vaccination. Vaccinee samples were obtained from the UK trials COV001 and COV002, which included a single-blind randomized controlled phase 2/3 trial of AZD1222 (ChAdOx1 nCoV-19) in healthy adults. For TCRbeta chain sequencing, PBMC samples from trial participants were taken at day 0 and at day 28 after the second dose. These data come from a study of T cell responses to AZD1222 COVID-19 vaccine (dated by TCRdb to about 2021). Describing the broader study: AZD1222 recipients whose second dose came at about 4 weeks and those whose second dose came at about 12 weeks were combined into one group, since spike-specific TCR depth and breadth did not differ between the two schedules. TCR sequencing covered over 230 trial participants: roughly 200 given two doses of AZD1222 and 26 given two doses of MenACWY control vaccine. Trial participants were enrolled into age subgroups of 18-55, 56-69 and 70-plus years, which contained about 150, 27 and 61 TCR-sequenced participants, respectively. The study at large found these results: Participants were mostly white British, with more females than males. The authors suggested clonal diversity may have been underestimated. Spike-specific TCR breadth and depth rose significantly after two AZD1222 doses compared with day 0 and with MenACWY recipients. No day 14 peak-response samples were available, so repertoires were characterized only after the peak T cell response. Conclusions about previously exposed vaccinees are limited, since just six AZD1222 recipients were seropositive for SARS-CoV-2 at baseline. Epitopes outside the regions mutated in the B.1.351 and B.1.1.7 variants were reportedly recognized by nearly half of the unique spike-specific TCRs. Vaccine-associated CD4 TCRs spanned the whole spike protein, with dominant responses in regions 160-218 and 743-854. The 56-69-year group was small, and its depth increase did not reach significance, likely because of low power.

The chain employs TRBV18 and TRBJ2-7; a weak D assignment points to TRBD1 (5 bases agree). The sequenced sample was peripheral blood, obtained on day 0 of AZD1222 vaccination. This receptor was taken from an adult in good health. The CDR3 corresponds to CASSPPRVGEQYF. Read as DNA, the sequence is TGTGCCAGCTCACCACCCAGGGTGGGGGAGCAGTACTTC.